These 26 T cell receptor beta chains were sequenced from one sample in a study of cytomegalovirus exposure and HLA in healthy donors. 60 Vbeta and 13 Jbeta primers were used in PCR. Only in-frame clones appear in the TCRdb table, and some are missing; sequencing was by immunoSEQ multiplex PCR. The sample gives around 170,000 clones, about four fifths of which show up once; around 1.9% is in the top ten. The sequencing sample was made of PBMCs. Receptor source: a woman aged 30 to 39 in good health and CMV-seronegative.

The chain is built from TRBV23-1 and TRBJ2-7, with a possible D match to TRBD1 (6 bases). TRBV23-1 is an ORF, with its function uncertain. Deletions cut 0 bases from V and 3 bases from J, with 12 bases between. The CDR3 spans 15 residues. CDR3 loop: CASSQSRGVFYEQYF. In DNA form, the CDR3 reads TGCGCCAGCAGTCAATCCAGGGGAGTTTTCTACGAGCAGTACTTC.

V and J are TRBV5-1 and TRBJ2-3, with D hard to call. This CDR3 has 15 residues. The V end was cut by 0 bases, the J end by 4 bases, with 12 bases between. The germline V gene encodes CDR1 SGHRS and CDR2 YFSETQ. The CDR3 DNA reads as TGCGCCAGCAGCTTGGGGGCAGTGAAACCAGATACGCAGTATTTT. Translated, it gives CASSLGAVKPDTQYF.

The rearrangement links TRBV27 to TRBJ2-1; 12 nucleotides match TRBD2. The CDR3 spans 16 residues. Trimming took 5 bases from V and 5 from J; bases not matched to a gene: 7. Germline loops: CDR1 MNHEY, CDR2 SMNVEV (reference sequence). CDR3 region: CASSPLTSGGHNEQFF. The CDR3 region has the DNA TGTGCCAGCAGTCCCCTGACTAGCGGGGGCCACAATGAGCAGTTCTTC.

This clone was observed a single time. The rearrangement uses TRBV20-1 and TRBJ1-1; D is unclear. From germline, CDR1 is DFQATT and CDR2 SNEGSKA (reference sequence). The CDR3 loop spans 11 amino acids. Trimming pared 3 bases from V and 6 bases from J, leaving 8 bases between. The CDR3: CSARGRSEAFF. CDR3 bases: TGCAGTGCTAGGGGGAGGTCTGAAGCTTTCTTT.

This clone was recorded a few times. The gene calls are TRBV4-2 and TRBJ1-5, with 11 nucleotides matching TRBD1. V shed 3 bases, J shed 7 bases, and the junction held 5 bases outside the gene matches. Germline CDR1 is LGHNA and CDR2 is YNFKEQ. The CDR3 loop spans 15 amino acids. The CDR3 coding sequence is TGTGCCAGCAGCCAGGGACAGGGGGTTGAGCAGCCCCAGCATTTT. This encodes CASSQGQGVEQPQHF.

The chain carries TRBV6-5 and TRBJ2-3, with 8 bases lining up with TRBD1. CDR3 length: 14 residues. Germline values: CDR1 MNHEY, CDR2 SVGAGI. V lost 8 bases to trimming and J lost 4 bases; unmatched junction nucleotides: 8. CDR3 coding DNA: TGTGCCAGCGTTCCCGCAGGGGGCTCAGATACGCAGTATTTT. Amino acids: CASVPAGGSDTQYF.

In nucleotides, the CDR3 is TGTGCCAGCAGCGAGGGACAGGTATTTTCAGCTTTCTTT. Translation: CASSEGQVFSAFF. The chain has TRBV5-8 and TRBJ1-1, with 8 bases matching TRBD1. The CDR3 covers 13 residues. V lost 4 bases, J lost 10 bases, and 9 bases stayed unmatched. Germline V lookup: CDR1 SGHTS, CDR2 YDEGEE.

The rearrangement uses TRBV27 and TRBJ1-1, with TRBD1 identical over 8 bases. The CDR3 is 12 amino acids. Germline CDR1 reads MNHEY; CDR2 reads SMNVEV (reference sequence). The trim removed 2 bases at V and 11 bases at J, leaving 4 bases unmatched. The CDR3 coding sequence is TGTGCCAGCAGTTTAACAGGGGGTCGTGCTTTCTTT. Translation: CASSLTGGRAFF.

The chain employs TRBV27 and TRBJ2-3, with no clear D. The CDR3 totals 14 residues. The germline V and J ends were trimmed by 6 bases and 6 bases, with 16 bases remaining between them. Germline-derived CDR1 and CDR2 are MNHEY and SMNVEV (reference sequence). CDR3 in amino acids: CASRNQQSRDTQYF. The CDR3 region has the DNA TGTGCCAGCAGGAACCAACAGAGCCGGGATACGCAGTATTTT.

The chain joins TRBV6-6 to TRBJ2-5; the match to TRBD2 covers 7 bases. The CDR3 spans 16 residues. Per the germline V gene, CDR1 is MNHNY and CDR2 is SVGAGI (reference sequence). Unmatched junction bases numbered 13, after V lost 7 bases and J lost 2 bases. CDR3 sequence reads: CASTQSRDYNQETQYF. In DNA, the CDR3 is TGTGCCAGCACCCAGTCCCGGGACTACAATCAAGAGACCCAGTACTTC.

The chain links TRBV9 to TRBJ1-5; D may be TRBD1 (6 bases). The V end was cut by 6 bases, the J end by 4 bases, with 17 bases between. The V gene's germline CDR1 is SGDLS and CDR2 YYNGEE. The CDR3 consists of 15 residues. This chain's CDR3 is CASTLTGQKNQPQHF. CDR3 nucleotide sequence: TGTGCCAGCACCCTAACTGGACAGAAGAATCAGCCCCAGCATTTT.

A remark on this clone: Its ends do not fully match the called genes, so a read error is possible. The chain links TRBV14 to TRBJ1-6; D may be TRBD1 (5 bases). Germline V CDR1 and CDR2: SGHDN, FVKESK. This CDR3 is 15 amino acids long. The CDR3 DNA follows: TGTGCCAGCAGCCAAGTTAGGGGCACTAATTCACCCCTCTACTTT. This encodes CASSQVRGTNSPLYF.

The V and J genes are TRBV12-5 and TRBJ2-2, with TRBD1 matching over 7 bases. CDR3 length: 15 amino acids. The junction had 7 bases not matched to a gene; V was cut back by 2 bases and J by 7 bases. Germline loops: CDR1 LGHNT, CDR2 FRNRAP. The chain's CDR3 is CASGLSGQWGGELFF. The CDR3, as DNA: TGTGCTAGTGGTTTGTCGGGACAGTGGGGCGGGGAGCTGTTTTTT.

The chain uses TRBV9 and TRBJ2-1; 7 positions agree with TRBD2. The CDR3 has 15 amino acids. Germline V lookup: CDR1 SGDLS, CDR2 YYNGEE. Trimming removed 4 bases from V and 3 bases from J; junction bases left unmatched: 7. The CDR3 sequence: CASSPRVAGYNEQFF. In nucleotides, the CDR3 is TGTGCCAGCAGCCCCCGGGTAGCGGGCTACAATGAGCAGTTCTTC.

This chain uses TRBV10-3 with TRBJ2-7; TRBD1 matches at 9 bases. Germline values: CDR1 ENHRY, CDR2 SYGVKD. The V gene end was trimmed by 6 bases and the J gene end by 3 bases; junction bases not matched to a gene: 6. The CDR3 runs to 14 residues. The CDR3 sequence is CAIRRQGGSYEQYF. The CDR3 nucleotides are TGTGCCATCAGACGACAGGGGGGAAGCTACGAGCAGTACTTC.

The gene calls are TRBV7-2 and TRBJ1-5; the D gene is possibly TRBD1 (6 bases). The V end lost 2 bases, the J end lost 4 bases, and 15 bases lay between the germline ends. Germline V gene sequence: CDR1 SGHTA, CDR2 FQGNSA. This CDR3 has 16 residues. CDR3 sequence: CASSLYQGIGNQPQHF. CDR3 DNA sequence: TGTGCCAGCAGCTTATATCAGGGGATCGGGAATCAGCCCCAGCATTTT.

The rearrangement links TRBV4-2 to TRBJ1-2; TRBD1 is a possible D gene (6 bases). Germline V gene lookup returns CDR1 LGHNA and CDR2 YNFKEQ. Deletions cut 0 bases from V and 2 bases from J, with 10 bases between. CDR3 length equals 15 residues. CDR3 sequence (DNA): TGTGCCAGCAGCCAAGAAGGAGGACAGAACTATGGCTACACCTTC. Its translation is CASSQEGGQNYGYTF.

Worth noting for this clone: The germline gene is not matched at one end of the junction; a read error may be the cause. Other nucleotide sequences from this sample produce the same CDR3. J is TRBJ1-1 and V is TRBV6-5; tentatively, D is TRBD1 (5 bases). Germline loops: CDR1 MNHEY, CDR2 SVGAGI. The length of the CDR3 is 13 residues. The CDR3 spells CASRQGENTEAFF. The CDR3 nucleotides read TGCGCCAGCAGGCAGGGCGAGAACACTGAAGCTTTCTTT.

CDR3 loop: CASSPKGQGSTEAFF. In nucleotides, the CDR3 is TGTGCCAGCAGCCCCAAGGGGCAGGGGAGCACTGAAGCTTTCTTT. The chain is built from TRBV4-2 and TRBJ1-1, with D maybe TRBD1 (6 bases). V was pared by 4 bases and J by 4 bases, with 16 bases between. This CDR3 region has 15 residues. Looked up from germline, CDR1 is LGHNA and CDR2 is YNFKEQ.

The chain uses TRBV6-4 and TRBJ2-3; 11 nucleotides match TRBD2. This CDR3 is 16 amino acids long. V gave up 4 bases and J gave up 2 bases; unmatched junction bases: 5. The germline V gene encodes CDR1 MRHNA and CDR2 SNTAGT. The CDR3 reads CASSALAGGTTDTQYF. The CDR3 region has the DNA TGTGCCAGCAGTGCCCTAGCGGGGGGAACCACAGATACGCAGTATTTT.

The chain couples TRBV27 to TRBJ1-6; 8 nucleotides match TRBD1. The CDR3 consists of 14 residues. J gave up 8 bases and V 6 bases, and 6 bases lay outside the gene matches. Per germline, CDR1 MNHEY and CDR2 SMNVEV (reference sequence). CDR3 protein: CASRKTGGDSPLHF. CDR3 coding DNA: TGTGCCAGCAGGAAAACAGGGGGAGATTCACCCCTCCACTTT.

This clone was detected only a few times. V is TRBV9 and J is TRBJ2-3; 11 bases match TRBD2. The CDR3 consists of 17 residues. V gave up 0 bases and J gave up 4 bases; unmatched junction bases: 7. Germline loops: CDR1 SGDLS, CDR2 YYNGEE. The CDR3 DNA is TGTGCCAGCAGCGTAGCTACTAGCGGGGGCCTGGCAGATACGCAGTATTTT. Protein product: CASSVATSGGLADTQYF. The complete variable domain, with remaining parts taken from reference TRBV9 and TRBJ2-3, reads DSGVTQTPKHLITATGQRVTLRCSPRSGDLSVYWYQQSLDQGLQFLIQYYNGEERAKGNILERFSAQQFPDLHSELNLSSLELGDSALYFCASSVATSGGLADTQYFGPGTRLTVL.

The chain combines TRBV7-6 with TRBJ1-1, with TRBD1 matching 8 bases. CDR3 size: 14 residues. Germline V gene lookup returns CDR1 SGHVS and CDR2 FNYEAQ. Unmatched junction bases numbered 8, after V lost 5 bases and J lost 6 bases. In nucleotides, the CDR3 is TGTGCCAGCAGCGCCGCAGGGGGCGCGGCTGAAGCTTTCTTT. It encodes CASSAAGGAAEAFF.

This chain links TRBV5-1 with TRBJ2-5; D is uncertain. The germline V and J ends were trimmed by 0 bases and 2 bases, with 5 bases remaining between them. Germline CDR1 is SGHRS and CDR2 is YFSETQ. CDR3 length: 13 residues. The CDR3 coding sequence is TGCGCCAGCAGCTTGGCACAGCAAGAGACCCAGTACTTC. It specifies CASSLAQQETQYF.

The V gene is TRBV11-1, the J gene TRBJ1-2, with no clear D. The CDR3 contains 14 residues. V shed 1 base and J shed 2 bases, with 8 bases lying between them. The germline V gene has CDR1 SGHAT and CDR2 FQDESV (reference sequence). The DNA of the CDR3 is TGTGCCAGCAGCTTAGATCCAGTCAACTATGGCTACACCTTC. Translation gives CASSLDPVNYGYTF.

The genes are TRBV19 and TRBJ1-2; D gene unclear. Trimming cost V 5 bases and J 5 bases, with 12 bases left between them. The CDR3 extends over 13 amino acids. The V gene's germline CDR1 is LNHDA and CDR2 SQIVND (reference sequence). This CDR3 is CASSLTEGYGYTF. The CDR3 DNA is TGTGCCAGTAGTCTGACGGAGGGTTATGGCTACACCTTC.